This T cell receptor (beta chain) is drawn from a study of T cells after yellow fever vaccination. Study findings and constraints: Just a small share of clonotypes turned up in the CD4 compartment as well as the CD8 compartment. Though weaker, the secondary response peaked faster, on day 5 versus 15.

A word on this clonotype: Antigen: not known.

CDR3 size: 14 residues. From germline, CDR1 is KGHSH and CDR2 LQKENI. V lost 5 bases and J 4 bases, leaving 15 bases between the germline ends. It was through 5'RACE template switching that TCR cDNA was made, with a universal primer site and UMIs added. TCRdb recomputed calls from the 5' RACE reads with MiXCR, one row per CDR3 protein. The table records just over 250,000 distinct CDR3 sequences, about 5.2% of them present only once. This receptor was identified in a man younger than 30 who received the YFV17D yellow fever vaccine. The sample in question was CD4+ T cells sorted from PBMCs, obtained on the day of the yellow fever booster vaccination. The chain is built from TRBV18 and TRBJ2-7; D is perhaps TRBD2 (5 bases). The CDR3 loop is CASSADARRYEQYV. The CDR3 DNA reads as TGTGCCAGCTCAGCGGACGCGAGGAGGTACGAGCAGTACGTC.